This T cell receptor (beta chain) came from a study of regulatory T cells in long-lasting Graves disease. The germline V gene encodes CDR1 LGHNT and CDR2 FRNRAP. The CDR3 is 17 amino acids. Trimming cost V 3 bases and J 5 bases; bases outside gene matches: 10. This clonotype has ten or more counts. iRepertoire HTBI primers and Arm-PCR of CDR3 regions built TCR beta libraries. Authors' analysis steps: Across the samples, identification revealed some 59 TRBV and 14 TRBJ segments. Each CDR3 protein is one row after TCRdb ran MiXCR on the multiplex PCR reads. The V and J calls follow TCRdb's processing rather than the paper's. The sample yields a few hundred thousand distinct CDR3 sequences, less than 20% seen once. Indicated time point: newly diagnosed GD, antithyroid drugs for less than 3 months. RNA isolated from PBMCs was used to make the TCR library. Separately, the same data were catalogued under a study of T cells in Graves' hyperthyroidism and ophthalmopathy. That report adds: HTBI primers were used for first-round RT-PCR of the TCR CDR3.

This chain links TRBV12-5 with TRBJ2-1; 10 bases fit TRBD2. The receptor comes from a woman younger than 30 with Graves disease. The material sequenced was peripheral blood mononuclear cells (PBMCs), taken at new diagnosis, from a patient treated with antithyroid drugs. CDR3 sequence reads: CASGFSFQREGHNEQFF. The DNA for the CDR3 is TGTGCTAGTGGTTTTAGTTTCCAGCGGGAGGGCCACAATGAGCAGTTCTTC.